Following are 20 T cell receptor beta chains from one sample sequenced in a study of Ad26.COV2.S vaccination and SARS-CoV-2 variants. Measured with immunoSEQ multiplex PCR; TCRdb has only the in-frame clones, and not every one. The table records about 680,000 clones, 80% to 90% of them present only once. Treatment: about 20 received Ad26.COV2.S at low or high dose, single or two shots; roughly five received placebo; per-sample allocation not given. Vaccine and placebo recipients were sampled on day 63 after the first injection. The specimen comprised peripheral blood, sampled in a trial of Ad26.COV2.S vaccine versus placebo. The receptors originated from a person between 18 and 65 years old who received the Ad26.COV2.S COVID-19 vaccine or a placebo.

The rearrangement joins TRBV6-2 or TRBV6-3 to TRBJ1-1; D gene ambiguous. From germline, CDR1 is MNHEY and CDR2 SVGEGT. The CDR3 has 15 amino acids. Trimming removed 0 bases from V and 1 base from J, with 9 bases in between. Written as DNA, the CDR3 is TGTGCCAGCAGTTACTCGAGATTATCGAACACTGAAGCTTTCTTT. It is translated as CASSYSRLSNTEAFF.

The genes are TRBV29-1 and TRBJ2-7; tentatively, D is TRBD1 or TRBD2 (5 bases each). The germline V gene encodes CDR1 SQVTM and CDR2 ANQGSEA. Trimming cost V 7 bases and J 1 base, with 11 bases left between them. The CDR3 has 12 residues. The CDR3 sequence is CSARDGSYEQYF. CDR3 nucleotide sequence: TGCAGCGCAAGGGACGGTTCCTACGAGCAGTACTTC.

The rearrangement uses TRBV6-4 and TRBJ2-7; D call uncertain. Germline loops: CDR1 MRHNA, CDR2 SNTAGT. This CDR3 region has 10 residues. V shed 8 bases and J shed 7 bases, with 9 bases lying between them. The DNA of the CDR3 is TGTGCCAGCGGCCCGGATGAGCAGTACTTC. Its translation: CASGPDEQYF.

Concerning this clone: The same CDR3 is also encoded by other DNA sequences in this sample. The chain links TRBV18 to TRBJ1-1; D is perhaps TRBD1 (6 bases). CDR3 size: 13 residues. The germline gives CDR1 KGHSH, CDR2 LQKENI. V was pared by 6 bases and J by 1 base, with 9 bases between. Here the CDR3 DNA reads TGTGCCAGCTCGCGACAGGAGAACACTGAAGCTTTCTTT. The encoded protein is CASSRQENTEAFF.

The gene calls are TRBV5-1 and TRBJ2-1, with D possibly being TRBD1 or TRBD2 (5 bases each). Trimming pared 4 bases from V and 7 bases from J, leaving 15 bases between. In germline, CDR1 is SGHRS, CDR2 YFSETQ. The CDR3 has 14 residues. The CDR3 loop reads CASSPGTIKNEQFF. CDR3 sequence (DNA): TGCGCCAGCAGCCCCGGGACCATCAAGAATGAGCAGTTCTTC.

The rearrangement links TRBV24-1 to TRBJ2-5; TRBD1 is a possible D gene (6 bases). The CDR3 extends over 15 amino acids. The germline CDR1 and CDR2 sequences are KGHDR and SFDVKD. V lost 3 bases and J lost 2, with 12 bases in between. The DNA for the CDR3 is TGTGCCACCAGTGATCCCCGACAGGCTCAAGAGACCCAGTACTTC. Residues: CATSDPRQAQETQYF.

The chain recombines TRBV4-2 with TRBJ2-3, with 10 bases fitting TRBD2. Germline V gene data show CDR1 as LGHNA and CDR2 as YNFKEQ. The J segment lost 4 bases and the V segment lost 3 bases, leaving 1 base of the junction unmatched. CDR3 length equals 14 residues. CDR3 loop: CASSQGLAPDTQYF. The CDR3 region has the DNA TGTGCCAGCAGCCAGGGACTAGCGCCAGATACGCAGTATTTT.

This clone has a handful of counts. Other DNA variants within this sample encode the same CDR3. The rearrangement joins TRBV27 to TRBJ1-5, with D possibly being TRBD1 (6 bases). The CDR3 runs 13 residues. The V gene lost 3 bases and the J gene lost 4 bases, with 7 bases spanning the gap. Germline V gene sequence: CDR1 MNHEY, CDR2 SMNVEV (reference sequence). CDR3 in DNA: TGTGCCAGCAGTTTGAGGGGGAATCAGCCCCAGCATTTT. This codes for CASSLRGNQPQHF.

This clone was observed once. The chain couples TRBV30 to TRBJ2-7; 7 bases agree with TRBD1. Trimming took 3 bases from V and 2 from J; bases not matched to a gene: 7. Germline V gene data show CDR1 as GTSNPN and CDR2 as SVGIG (reference sequence). The CDR3 is made up of 14 amino acids. The CDR3 reads CAWSPRDSPYEQYF. The CDR3 DNA follows: TGTGCCTGGAGCCCCCGGGACAGTCCCTACGAGCAGTACTTC.

V and J are TRBV10-1 and TRBJ1-1, with 9 nucleotides matching TRBD1. There are 16 residues in the CDR3. J gave up 4 bases and V 6 bases, and 12 bases lay outside the gene matches. Germline V gives CDR1 WNHNN, CDR2 SYGVQD (reference sequence). The CDR3 DNA sequence: TGCGCCAGCAGCGAGACAGGGGGGATGAGGAGCACTGAAGCTTTCTTT. Translation gives CASSETGGMRSTEAFF.

The chain is built from TRBV18 and TRBJ1-5; D is perhaps TRBD1 (5 bases). Germline assignment: CDR1 KGHSH and CDR2 LQKENI. The V end lost 3 bases, the J end lost 7 bases, and 13 bases lay between the germline ends. The CDR3 covers 14 residues. The CDR3 nucleotides read TGTGCCAGCTCACCGAGTCAGGGAGAACAGCCCCAGCATTTT. Translated, it gives CASSPSQGEQPQHF. The full variable domain, rest sourced from reference TRBV18 and TRBJ1-5, is NAGVMQNPRHLVRRRGQEARLRCSPMKGHSHVYWYRQLPEEGLKFMVYLQKENIIDESGMPKERFSAEFPKEGPSILRIQQVVRGDSAAYFCASSPSQGEQPQHFGDGTRLSIL.

This rearrangement joins TRBV5-4 to TRBJ1-2; 12 bases are a match to TRBD1. The CDR3 extends over 14 amino acids. Trimming took 3 bases from V and 7 from J; bases not matched to a gene: 4. Germline CDR1 and CDR2: SGHNT and YYREEE (reference sequence). The CDR3: CASSSGTGGSGYTF. The CDR3 nucleotides are TGTGCCAGCAGCTCCGGGACAGGGGGCTCTGGCTACACCTTC.

The V gene is TRBV5-6, the J gene TRBJ2-2, with 10 bases that match TRBD1. Trimming took 3 bases from V and 8 from J; bases not matched to a gene: 7. The CDR3 sequence is 15 residues long. From germline, CDR1 is SGHDT and CDR2 YYEEEE. The CDR3 DNA reads as TGTGCCAGCAGCTCCGGGACAGGGGTCTTAGGGGAGCTGTTTTTT. This translates into CASSSGTGVLGELFF.

V is TRBV5-1 and J is TRBJ2-4; TRBD2 aligns across 9 bases. The V and J ends lost 1 base and 2 bases, in that order; junction bases with no gene match: 4. The CDR3 sequence is 16 residues long. Germline V gene lookup returns CDR1 SGHRS and CDR2 YFSETQ. The CDR3 sequence is CASSLRSGGTKNIQYF. In nucleotides, the CDR3 is TGCGCCAGCAGCTTGAGGAGCGGGGGGACCAAAAACATTCAGTACTTC.

The chain uses TRBV7-8 and TRBJ1-1; tentatively, D is TRBD1 (5 bases). The CDR3 has 15 residues. Germline lookup yields CDR1 SGHVS and CDR2 FQNEAQ. Trimming pared 3 bases from V and 2 bases from J, leaving 13 bases between. For the CDR3, the DNA is TGTGCCAGCAGCTTGGGGGGTAATGGTAACACTGAAGCTTTCTTT. It codes for CASSLGGNGNTEAFF.

The chain carries TRBV29-1 and TRBJ1-1; D remains unclear. Germline V gives CDR1 SQVTM, CDR2 ANQGSEA. CDR3 length equals 14 residues. Trimming took 2 bases from V and 6 from J, leaving 16 bases between them. The CDR3 region has the DNA TGCAGCGTTGAACAGTCTGGTATTAAGGCTGAAGCTTTCTTT. Translated: CSVEQSGIKAEAFF.

J is TRBJ2-3 and V is TRBV7-9; 8 positions match TRBD2. The germline CDR1 and CDR2 sequences are SEHNR and FQNEAQ (reference sequence). The CDR3 is made up of 16 amino acids. J gave up 2 bases and V 5 bases, and 9 bases lay outside the gene matches. CDR3 sequence: CASSTRGGHYTDTQYF. The CDR3 DNA reads TGTGCCAGCAGCACTCGGGGGGGCCATTACACAGATACGCAGTATTTT. Full variable domain (remainder filled in from reference TRBV7-9 and TRBJ2-3): DTGVSQNPRHKITKRGQNVTFRCDPISEHNRLYWYRQTLGQGPEFLTYFQNEAQLEKSRLLSDRFSAERPKGSFSTLEIQRTEQGDSAMYLCASSTRGGHYTDTQYFGPGTRLTVL.

This chain connects TRBV6-6 to TRBJ1-6; D is unclear. Trimming took off 0 bases at V and 5 bases at J, with 8 bases between the two ends. Germline CDR1 and CDR2: MNHNY and SVGAGI (reference sequence). There are 15 residues in the CDR3. CDR3: CASSYSRLDNSPLHF. In DNA, the CDR3 is TGTGCCAGCAGTTACTCGAGACTCGATAATTCACCCCTCCACTTT.

The CDR3 coding sequence is TGTGCCAGCACCAACCCTAGTGCACCAAGGGAGCAGTACTTC. It translates to CASTNPSAPREQYF. J is TRBJ2-7 and V is TRBV7-9; D gene unclear. Between the trimmed V and J ends, which lost 7 bases and 7 bases, there was a span of 20 bases. Germline assignment: CDR1 SEHNR and CDR2 FQNEAQ (reference sequence). This CDR3 comprises 14 residues.

The chain carries TRBV20-1 and TRBJ1-3; D is unresolved. Germline lookup yields CDR1 DFQATT and CDR2 SNEGSKA (reference sequence). V was pared by 3 bases and J by 2 bases, with 14 bases between. The CDR3 is 15 residues long. CDR3 region: CSASWVLPTGNTIYF. For the CDR3, the DNA is TGCAGTGCTAGTTGGGTCCTCCCTACTGGAAACACCATATATTTT.